This T cell receptor (beta chain) was sequenced during a study of blood T cell repertoires in COVID-19. Data came from immunoSEQ multiplex PCR; TCRdb stores just in-frame clones and leaves some out. The sample contains around 170,000 clones, about 88% of which appear only once. Germline-derived CDR1 and CDR2 are SNHLY and FYNNEI. V was shortened by 4 bases and J by 11 bases, with 18 bases between the two germline ends. The CDR3 extends over 15 amino acids. Sequencing was performed on PBMCs or T cells enriched from blood (not recorded which). This TCR was sampled from a woman aged 18-29 years who had recovered from COVID-19. The chain is built from TRBV2 and TRBJ1-6; tentatively, D is TRBD1 (6 bases). This CDR3 reads CASSAARTVSTPLHF. The CDR3 region has the DNA TGTGCCAGCAGTGCTGCACGGACAGTCTCGACACCCCTCCACTTT.